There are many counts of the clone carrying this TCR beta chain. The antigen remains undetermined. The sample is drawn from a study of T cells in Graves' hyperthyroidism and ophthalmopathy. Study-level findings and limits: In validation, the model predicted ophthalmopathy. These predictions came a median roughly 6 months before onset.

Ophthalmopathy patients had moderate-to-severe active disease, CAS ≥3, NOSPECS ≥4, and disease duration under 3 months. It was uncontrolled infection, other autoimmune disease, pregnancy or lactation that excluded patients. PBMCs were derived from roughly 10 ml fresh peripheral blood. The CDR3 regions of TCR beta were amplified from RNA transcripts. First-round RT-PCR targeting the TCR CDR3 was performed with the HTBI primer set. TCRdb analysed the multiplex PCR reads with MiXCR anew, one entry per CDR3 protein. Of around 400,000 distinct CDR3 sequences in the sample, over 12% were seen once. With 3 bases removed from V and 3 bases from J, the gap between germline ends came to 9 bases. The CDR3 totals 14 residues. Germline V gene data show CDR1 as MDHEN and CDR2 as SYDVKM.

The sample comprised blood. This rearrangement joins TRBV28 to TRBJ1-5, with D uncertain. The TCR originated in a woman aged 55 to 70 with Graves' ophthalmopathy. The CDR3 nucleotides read TGTGCCAGCAGTTTTTTAGGATACAATCAGCCCCAGCATTTT. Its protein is CASSFLGYNQPQHF.